Listed here is a single T cell receptor (beta chain). The CDR3 extends over 16 amino acids. Deletions cut 0 bases from V and 8 bases from J, with 16 bases between. Germline V CDR1 and CDR2: LNHNV, YYDKDF (reference sequence). In the naive CD8 group, cells lacked CD45RO and were positively selected for CCR7, so terminally differentiated effector memory CD45RA+ cells were left out. The data were taken from a study of shared clonotypes between healthy human individuals. Profiled with immunoSEQ multiplex PCR; TCRdb holds only in-frame clones, not every one. The top ten clones hold 1.2% of a sample with 1.5 million to 2.5 million clones, approximately 94% of them seen once.

Specimen: naive CD8+ T cells sorted from blood. The rearrangement links TRBV15 to TRBJ1-4; D is undetermined. The sequence derives from a man aged 18 to 29 in good health. The CDR3 region is CATSRDRGLTQEKLFF. The CDR3 DNA reads TGTGCCACCAGCAGAGATCGAGGCCTGACGCAGGAAAAACTGTTTTTT. Supplemented by reference TRBV15 and TRBJ1-4, the full variable domain reads DAMVIQNPRYQVTQFGKPVTLSCSQTLNHNVMYWYQQKSSQAPKLLFHYYDKDFNNEADTPDNFQSRRPNTSFCFLDIRSPGLGDTAMYLCATSRDRGLTQEKLFFGSGTQLSVL.